Sequencing of this TCR beta chain was carried out in a study of blood T cell repertoires in COVID-19. Sequenced by immunoSEQ multiplex PCR; TCRdb stores in-frame clones only, minus some. Among over 9,500 clones listed, around 78% were seen once. The TCR was taken from a human donor in a cohort sampled during active COVID-19. The sequenced material came from peripheral blood.

CDR3 sequence reads: CASSFHRDTSYGYTF. The DNA for the CDR3 is TGTGCCAGCAGCTTCCACCGGGACACCTCCTATGGCTACACCTTC. This rearrangement joins TRBV3-1 (or the pseudogene TRBV3-2) to TRBJ1-2, with D possibly matching TRBD1 (6 bases). Per germline, CDR1 LGHDT and CDR2 YNNKEL (reference sequence). There are 15 residues in the CDR3. Trimming removed 5 bases from V and 4 bases from J, with 17 bases in between.